This T cell receptor (beta chain) was sequenced in a study of blood T cell repertoires in COVID-19. The repertoire was sequenced with immunoSEQ multiplex PCR; TCRdb's copy has only in-frame clones and lacks some. The table lists 70,000 or so clones, around 86% of them singletons. The CDR3 has 18 residues. Germline V gene lookup returns CDR1 SGDLS and CDR2 YYNGEE. After removal of 4 bases from V and 0 bases from J, the junction contained 4 bases not matched to a gene. V is TRBV9 and J is TRBJ2-1, with 16 nucleotides matching TRBD2. The sequence was obtained from a woman aged 55-70 years with acute or convalescent COVID-19. Material: peripheral blood. The CDR3 here is CASSPGLAGGASYNEQFF. The CDR3, as DNA: TGTGCCAGCAGCCCGGGACTAGCGGGGGGGGCCTCCTACAATGAGCAGTTCTTC.